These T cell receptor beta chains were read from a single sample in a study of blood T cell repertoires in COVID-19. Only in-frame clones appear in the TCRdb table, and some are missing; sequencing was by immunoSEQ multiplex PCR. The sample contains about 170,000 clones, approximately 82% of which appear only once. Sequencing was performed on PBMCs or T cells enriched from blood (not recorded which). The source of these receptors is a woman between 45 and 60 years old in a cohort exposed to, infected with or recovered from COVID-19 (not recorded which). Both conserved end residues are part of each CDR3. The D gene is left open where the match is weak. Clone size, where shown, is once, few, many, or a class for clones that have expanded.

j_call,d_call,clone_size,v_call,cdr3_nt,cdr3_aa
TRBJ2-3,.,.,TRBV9,TGTGCCAGCCAGCAGGGTTCTAGCACAGATACGCAGTATTTT,CASQQGSSTDTQYF
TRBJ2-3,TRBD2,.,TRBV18,TGTGCCAGCTCACCTGGACTAGCGGGAGGAAGCACAGATACGCAGTATTTT,CASSPGLAGGSTDTQYF
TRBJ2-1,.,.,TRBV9,TGTGCCAGCAGCGTAGCTCCGGCAAGCGGGAATGAGCAGTTCTTC,CASSVAPASGNEQFF
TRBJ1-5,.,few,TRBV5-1,TGCGCCAGGGAAGGCAGGTTTAACCAGGGATATCAGCCCCAGCATTTT,CAREGRFNQGYQPQHF
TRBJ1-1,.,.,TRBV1,TGCACCAGCACCGGGAGGCGAGCTTTCTTT,CTSTGRRAFF
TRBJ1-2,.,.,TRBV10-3,TGTGCCATCTCTCCGGGGGGACAATATGGCTACACCTTC,CAISPGGQYGYTF
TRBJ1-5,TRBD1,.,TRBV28,TGTGCCAGCGGAGGGACAGGGCGCAATCAGCCCCAGCATTTT,CASGGTGRNQPQHF
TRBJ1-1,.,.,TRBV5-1,TGCGCCAGCAGCTTGCAAGGGGTGAAGAACACTGAAGCTTTCTTT,CASSLQGVKNTEAFF
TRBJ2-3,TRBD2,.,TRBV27,TGTGCCAGCAGTTTCCTATCTAGCGGGGGGGCCGAGACGCAGTATTTT,CASSFLSSGGAETQYF
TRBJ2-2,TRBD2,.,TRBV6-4,TGTGCCAGCAGACTAGCGGATAACACCGGGGAGCTGTTTTTT,CASRLADNTGELFF
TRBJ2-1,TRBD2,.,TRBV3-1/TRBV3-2,TGTGCCAGCAGCCAAGCTAAAGCGGGGGGCTTCGGTTATGAGCAGTTCTTC,CASSQAKAGGFGYEQFF
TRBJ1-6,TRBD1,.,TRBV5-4,TGTGCCAGCAGCGGGGGGACAGATAATTCACCCCTCCACTTT,CASSGGTDNSPLHF
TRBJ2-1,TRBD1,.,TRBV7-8,TGTGCCAGCAGCTTAGTCGAGACAGGGGGCAATGAGCAGTTCTTC,CASSLVETGGNEQFF
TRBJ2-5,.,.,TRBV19,TGTGCCACTACATCGGACAGCCAAGAGACCCAGTACTTC,CATTSDSQETQYF
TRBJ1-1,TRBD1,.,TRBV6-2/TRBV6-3,TGTGCCAGCAGCAGTACAGGGGTTGGGAACACTGAAGCTTTCTTT,CASSSTGVGNTEAFF
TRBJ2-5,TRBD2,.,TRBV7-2,TGTGCCAGCAGACTACTCGCGGCGGGGGGCCCAGAGACCCAGTACTTC,CASRLLAAGGPETQYF
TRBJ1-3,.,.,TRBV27,TGTGCCAGCAGTTTAGCGACAGGCTCTGGAAACACCATATATTTT,CASSLATGSGNTIYF
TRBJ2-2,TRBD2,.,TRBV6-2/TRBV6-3,TGTGCCAGCAGCAGAGTAGCGGGGGGGCTTTTCACCGGGGAGCTGTTTTTT,CASSRVAGGLFTGELFF
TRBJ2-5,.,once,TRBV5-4,TGTGCCAGCAGCACCCGGACAGGGTGGGGGGGGACCCAGTACTTC,CASSTRTGWGGTQYF
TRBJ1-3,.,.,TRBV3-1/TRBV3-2,TGTGCCAGCAGCCAAGGCTGGGCGCGTGGAAACACCATATATTTT,CASSQGWARGNTIYF
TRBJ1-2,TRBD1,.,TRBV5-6,TGTGCCAGCAGCTCAGGGGGCCCCTATGGCTACACCTTC,CASSSGGPYGYTF
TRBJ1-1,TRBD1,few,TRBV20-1,TGCAGTGCTAGTTCCTGGGGACAGGGGGGGACTGAAGCTTTCTTT,CSASSWGQGGTEAFF
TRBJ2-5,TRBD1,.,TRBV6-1,TGTGCCAGCAGTGAATATCCGGGACAGGTCGGGACCCAGTACTTC,CASSEYPGQVGTQYF
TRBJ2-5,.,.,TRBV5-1,TGCGCCAGCAGAAGCGACCGGGAGACCCAGTACTTC,CASRSDRETQYF
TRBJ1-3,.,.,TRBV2,TGTGCCAGCAGTGAAAAGCGATCTGGAAACACCATATATTTT,CASSEKRSGNTIYF
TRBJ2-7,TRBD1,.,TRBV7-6,TGTGCCAGCAGTTTGGACAGGGACGAGCAGTACTTC,CASSLDRDEQYF
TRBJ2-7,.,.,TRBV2,TGTGCCAGCGGTCAGGGGCTCTACAACGAGCAGTACTTC,CASGQGLYNEQYF
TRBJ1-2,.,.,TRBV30,TGTGCCTGGAGTCGGTCCGGGACTGGGAACTATGGCTACACCTTC,CAWSRSGTGNYGYTF
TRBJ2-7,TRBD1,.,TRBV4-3,TGCGCCAGCAGCCAAGATGGGACAGGGGCGGGCGAGCAGTACTTC,CASSQDGTGAGEQYF
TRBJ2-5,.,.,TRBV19,TGTGCCACCAGACAGACTGGCGGCCAAGAGACCCAGTACTTC,CATRQTGGQETQYF
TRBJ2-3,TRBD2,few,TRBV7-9,TGTGCCACCTCCCGGCTAGCGGGAGGGCTTAACACAGATACGCAGTATTTT,CATSRLAGGLNTDTQYF
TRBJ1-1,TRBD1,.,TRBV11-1,TGTGCCAGCAGCTTAGGGGGGACAGGGGTCGGCACTGAAGCTTTCTTT,CASSLGGTGVGTEAFF
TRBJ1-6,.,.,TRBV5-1,TGCGCCAGCAGCGCAGGATCGAGCTCCTATAATTCACCCCTCCACTTT,CASSAGSSSYNSPLHF
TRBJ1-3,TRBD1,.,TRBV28,TGTGCCAGCAGTTTATGGGGGACAGGTCGATCTGGAAACACCATATATTTT,CASSLWGTGRSGNTIYF
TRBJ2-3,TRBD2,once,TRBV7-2,TGTGCCAGCAGTCCCCAGAGCGGGGGGACTAGCACAGATACGCAGTATTTT,CASSPQSGGTSTDTQYF
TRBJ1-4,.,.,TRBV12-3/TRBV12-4,TGTGCCAGCAGTTTAGTCGGTAATGAAAAACTGTTTTTT,CASSLVGNEKLFF
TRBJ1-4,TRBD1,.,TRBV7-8,TGTGCCAGCAGCTTAGAGCCACAGGGGTTTAATGAAAAACTGTTTTTT,CASSLEPQGFNEKLFF
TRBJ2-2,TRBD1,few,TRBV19,TGTGCCAGTAGTATAGTCTTTAGGGGACAGGCTAACACCGGGGAGCTGTTTTTT,CASSIVFRGQANTGELFF
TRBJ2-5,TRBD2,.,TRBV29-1,TGCAGCGGAAGGGCGGGAGGGTTCGCAGAGACCCAGTACTTC,CSGRAGGFAETQYF
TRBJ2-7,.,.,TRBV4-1,TGCGCCAGCAGCCGGAGTGTTGGGTCCTACGAGCAGTACTTC,CASSRSVGSYEQYF
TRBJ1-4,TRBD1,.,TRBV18,TGTGCCAGCTCACAACGCCGGGACAGGGGTACTGAAAAACTGTTTTTT,CASSQRRDRGTEKLFF
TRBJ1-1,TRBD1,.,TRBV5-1,TGCGCCAGCAGCTTGGGGGGACAGCTGAACACTGAAGCTTTCTTT,CASSLGGQLNTEAFF
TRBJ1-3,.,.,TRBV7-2,TGTGCCAGCAGCCCGGGGTCAAGCTCTGGAAACACCATATATTTT,CASSPGSSSGNTIYF
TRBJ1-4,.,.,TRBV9,TGTGCCAGCAGCCCTCGGGGGGTAAATGAAAAACTGTTTTTT,CASSPRGVNEKLFF
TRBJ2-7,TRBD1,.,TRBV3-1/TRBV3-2,TGTGCCAGCAGCCAAGAGGGGACAGGATACGAGCAGTACTTC,CASSQEGTGYEQYF